Shown below are 2 T cell receptor beta chains from a single sample sequenced in a study of T cell responses to AZD1222 COVID-19 vaccine. Assay: immunoSEQ multiplex PCR; the TCRdb copy retains only in-frame clones and omits some. The repertoire includes some 140,000 clones, around nine tenths of them detected once, and 4.5% to 6.5% sits in the top ten. Sequencing used peripheral blood, obtained on day 0 of AZD1222 vaccination. These receptors originate from an adult in good health.

This chain connects TRBV6-5 to TRBJ2-4; D is possibly TRBD1 (6 bases). The CDR3 is 15 amino acids. V was pared by 8 bases and J by 3 bases, with 17 bases between. Germline values: CDR1 MNHEY, CDR2 SVGAGI. Here the CDR3 reads CASGQLVIGKNIQYF. As DNA, the CDR3 is TGTGCCAGCGGACAGCTGGTGATAGGCAAAAACATTCAGTACTTC.

In its sample, this clone was seen once. The J gene is TRBJ2-1, the V gene TRBV27; the match to TRBD2 covers 11 bases. The trim removed 10 bases at V and 5 bases at J, leaving 10 bases unmatched. This CDR3 region has 15 residues. Germline V CDR1 and CDR2: MNHEY, SMNVEV (reference sequence). The CDR3 DNA is TGTGCCACCAAGAGGGGACTAGCGGTAAACAATGAGCAGTTCTTC. Translating gives CATKRGLAVNNEQFF.